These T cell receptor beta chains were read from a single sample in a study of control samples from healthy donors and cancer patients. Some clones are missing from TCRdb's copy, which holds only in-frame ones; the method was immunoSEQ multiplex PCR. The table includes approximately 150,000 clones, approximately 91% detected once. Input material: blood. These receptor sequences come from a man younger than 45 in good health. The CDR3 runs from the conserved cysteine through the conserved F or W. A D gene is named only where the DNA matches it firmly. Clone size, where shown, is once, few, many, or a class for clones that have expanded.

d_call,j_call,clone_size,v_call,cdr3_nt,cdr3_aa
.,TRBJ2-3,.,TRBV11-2,TGTGCCAGCAGCTTAGGGGGACTGAGCACAGATACGCAGTATTTT,CASSLGGLSTDTQYF
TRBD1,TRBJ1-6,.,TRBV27,TGTGCCAGCAGTCTTAACAGGGGGGCTAATTCACCCCTCCACTTT,CASSLNRGANSPLHF
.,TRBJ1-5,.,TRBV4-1,TGCGCCAGCAGCCAAAGCCCCCGGGGAAACAATCAGCCCCAGCATTTT,CASSQSPRGNNQPQHF
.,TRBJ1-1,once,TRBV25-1,TGTGCCAGCAGTTACAGGCACCAGAACACTGAAGCTTTCTTT,CASSYRHQNTEAFF
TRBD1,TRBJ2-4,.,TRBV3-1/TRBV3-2,TGTGCCAGCAGCCAAAACCCACTACAGGGGTACATTCAGTACTTC,CASSQNPLQGYIQYF
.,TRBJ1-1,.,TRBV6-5,TGTGCCAGCAGTTACCCCTCGGGGCTGGACACTGAAGCTTTCTTT,CASSYPSGLDTEAFF
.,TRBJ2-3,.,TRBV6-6,TGTGCCAGCAGTTACCTAAGCACAGATACGCAGTATTTT,CASSYLSTDTQYF
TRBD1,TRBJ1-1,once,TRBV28,TGTGCCAGCATCTCGCCGACAGGGTACACTGAAGCTTTCTTT,CASISPTGYTEAFF
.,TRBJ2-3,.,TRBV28,TGTGCCAGCAGCACCCGCTCCAGAATCGGGACAGATACGCAGTATTTT,CASSTRSRIGTDTQYF
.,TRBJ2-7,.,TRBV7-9,TGTGCCAGCAGCTTAGACGGGGTCGCCTACGAGCAGTACTTC,CASSLDGVAYEQYF
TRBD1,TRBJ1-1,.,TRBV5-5,TGTGCCAGCAGCTTGGTAGAGGGGGCCTACACTGAAGCTTTCTTT,CASSLVEGAYTEAFF
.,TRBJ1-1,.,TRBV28,TGTGCCAGCAGCCTAGGGCCTAATATTATGAACACTGAAGCTTTCTTT,CASSLGPNIMNTEAFF
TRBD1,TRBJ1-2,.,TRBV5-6,TGTGCCAGCCACCCAGGGGGGTCCTATGGCTACACCTTC,CASHPGGSYGYTF
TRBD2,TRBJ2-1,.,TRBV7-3,TGTGCCAGCAGCGCAGCGGGGCTCTTTAATGAGCAGTTCTTC,CASSAAGLFNEQFF
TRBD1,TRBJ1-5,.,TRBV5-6,TGTGCCAGCAGCTTGTTGACAGGGAATCAGCCCCAGCATTTT,CASSLLTGNQPQHF
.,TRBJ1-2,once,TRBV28,TGTGCCAGCAGTTTATCCCCCCGGGCGGGGTTAAATGGCTACACCTTC,CASSLSPRAGLNGYTF
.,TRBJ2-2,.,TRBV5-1,TGCGCCAGTGCTACGAGCACCGGGGAGCTGTTTTTT,CASATSTGELFF
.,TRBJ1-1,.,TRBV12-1,TGTGCCAGCAGCCCCCCCGGGGGGTGGAACACTGAAGCTTTCTTT,CASSPPGGWNTEAFF
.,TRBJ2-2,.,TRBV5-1,TGCGCCAGCAAAATGACGGTCACCGGGGAGCTGTTTTTT,CASKMTVTGELFF
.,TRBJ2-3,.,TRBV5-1,TGCGCCAGCAAGCCTAGCGTGAGCACAGATACGCAGTATTTT,CASKPSVSTDTQYF
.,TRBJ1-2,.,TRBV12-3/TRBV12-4,TGTGCCAGCAAAGGGCCTGGCTACACCTTC,CASKGPGYTF
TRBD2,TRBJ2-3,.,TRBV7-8,TGTGCCAGCAGCTTAGAACTAGCGGGGGGGCTTATGGATACGCAGTATTTT,CASSLELAGGLMDTQYF
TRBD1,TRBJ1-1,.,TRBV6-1,TGTGCCAGCAGTGAAGCGAGGGGGCTGAACACTGAAGCTTTCTTT,CASSEARGLNTEAFF
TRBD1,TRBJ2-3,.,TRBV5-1,TGCGCCAGCAGTCTCGGGGACAGGGTAAGAGATACGCAGTATTTT,CASSLGDRVRDTQYF
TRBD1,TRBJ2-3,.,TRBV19,TGTGCCTGCCGGGACAGAGGCACAGATACGCAGTATTTT,CACRDRGTDTQYF
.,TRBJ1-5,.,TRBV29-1,TGCAGCGTTGAGACCTCGGGGGAGCCCCAGCATTTT,CSVETSGEPQHF
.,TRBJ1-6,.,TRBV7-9,TGTGCCAGCAGTCCTCTTACAGGGTCCCCATCAATCAACTTT,CASSPLTGSPSINF
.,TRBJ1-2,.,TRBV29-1,TGCAGCGTGGGGGGTGGTGGCTACACCTTC,CSVGGGGYTF